The sequence of this TCR beta chain was determined in a study of T cells in Graves' hyperthyroidism and ophthalmopathy (dated 2019 in TCRdb). Concerning the study at large: Peripheral blood was collected at initial diagnosis, before any treatment. An independent validation cohort of some 18 hyperthyroidism patients and approximately 16 patients who later progressed to ophthalmopathy tested prospective prediction of ophthalmopathy. The study also compared thyroid tissue and blood T-cell repertoires from five or six Graves' hyperthyroidism patients. The paper describes TCR Vbeta CDR3 sequencing of 140 or so peripheral blood samples, made up of some 40 ophthalmopathy patients, around 78 hyperthyroidism patients and some 17 progressor patients. Once sampling was done, hyperthyroidism patients were given methimazole at a starting dose of 30 mg daily, whereas ophthalmopathy patients were given high-dose intravenous methylprednisolone. For training and testing, the 100 patients in the discovery cohort were randomly divided in a 7:3 ratio. To identify distinguishing TCR V-J signatures, a discovery cohort of about a hundred patients was used, comprising 43 with Graves' ophthalmopathy and around 57 with stable Graves' hyperthyroidism. The full study reports these points: Most expanded thyroid clonotypes (frequency above 0.001) were also detected in blood, a finding suggesting that blood repertoires may reflect thyroid immune responses. A model built on a 13 V-J signature distinguished ophthalmopathy from stable hyperthyroidism, reaching around 90% sensitivity and around 81% specificity in cross-validation and 80%/75% in testing. In validation, progression to ophthalmopathy was predicted by the model with around 71% sensitivity and 72.22% specificity, a median of 6.5 months before onset. No statistical method was used to set the sample size in advance, and investigators knew the group allocation.

This clonotype has a count of ten or more. No cognate antigen has been identified for it. Base quality data are lacking; no much larger clone is found one base away. The TCR beta CDR3 regions were amplified from the RNA transcripts. The first round of RT-PCR for the TCR CDR3 was performed with the HTBI primer set and the Qiagen OneStep RT-PCR kit. Libraries were constructed in a second round of multiplex PCR, after which size selection and purification were carried out. Sequencing of the libraries was done on an Illumina HiSeq2000 using paired-end 100 bp reads. In the paper's pipeline: SOAPnuke was used to process the raw data, removing reads that contained adapters or uncalled bases, had a mean Phred below 15, or lacked an exact match to the constant primer or identifier. COPE v1.2.5 was used to merge the high-quality paired reads, and each unique nucleotide sequence was defined as a clonotype. Clonotypes were aligned to IMGT TRBV, TRBD and TRBJ reference segments using MiTCR v1.1. The analysis was restricted to V-J combinations with a frequency above 0.0001, which together covered 99% to 99.2% of the repertoires. A TCS score was defined as the ratio of F50 (clonal expansion) to E x V (chaos), with BLOSUM62-based TCRdist applied between CDR3 peptides within each V-J. Welch's t-statistics and random forest reduced approximately 520 V-J features to fewer than 15, which were used in a naive Bayes classifier (R e1071). Clones were called with MiXCR by TCRdb after fastp trimmed the public reads at Q25, and only in-frame beta chains were retained. Duplicate CDR3 protein sequences are folded into a single record with the most common DNA and genes. In this record, the V and J calls reflect TCRdb's handling and not the investigators' own analysis. Across this sample there are 360,000 or so distinct CDR3 sequences, with around 15% seen only once. The ten largest clones take up under 25% of the sample.

Moderately to severely active disease, a Clinical Activity Score of at least 3, a NOSPECS grade of at least 4, and a duration under 3 months were present in ophthalmopathy patients. Any patient with an uncontrolled infection, another autoimmune disease, pregnancy or lactation was excluded. Diagnoses were established on the basis of clinical symptoms, serum thyroxine and TRAb, thyroid ultrasound, and orbital computed tomography. Ficoll-Paque density gradient centrifugation was used to isolate PBMCs from 8.5 to 10 ml of fresh peripheral blood. Trizol reagent was used to extract total RNA, and RNA quality was then checked on an Agilent 2100 Bioanalyzer. Taken from the germline V gene, the CDR1 and CDR2 loops are KGHSH and LQKENI. Including cysteine and phenylalanine, the CDR3 has 14 amino acids. Only CDR3 DNA remains: 42 bases, in frame from the first base. Trimming costs V 3 bases and J 1 base, and their ends lie 9 bases apart.

The rearranged segments are TRBV18 and TRBJ1-1, with the D gene not confidently named. The sequenced sample was blood. The receptor comes from a woman between 55 and 75 years old with Graves' ophthalmopathy. The CDR3 region: CASSPDGGNTEAFF. The nucleotide sequence is TGTGCCAGCTCACCCGACGGAGGGAACACTGAAGCTTTCTTT.